These T cell receptor beta chains were read from a single sample in a study of vaccination effects on CD4 cells after COVID-19. No antigen is known for these receptors. TCRdb keeps only in-frame clones here, not all; method: immunoSEQ multiplex PCR. The table lists about 70,000 clones, around 77% of them singletons. Sequenced material: CD4+ T cells from PBMCs cultured without peptide, taken before COVID-19 vaccination. Receptors were obtained from a human donor who received a COVID-19 vaccine. The CDR3 runs from the conserved cysteine through the conserved F or W. The D gene is left open where the match is weak. Expanded clones get a size class; other rows say once, few or many, or leave the size out.

abundance,j_gene,d_gene,v_gene,CDR3aa,CDR3nt
-,TRBJ2-3,-,TRBV19,CASKERLSRDTQYF,TGTGCCAGTAAGGAGCGACTTTCCAGGGATACGCAGTATTTT
-,TRBJ1-2,TRBD1,TRBV24-1,CATSDPNRGLGYTF,TGTGCCACCAGTGATCCTAACAGGGGGCTTGGCTACACCTTC
-,TRBJ1-1,-,TRBV2,CASSGTTRGIEAFF,TGTGCCAGCAGTGGGACGACTCGGGGCATTGAAGCTTTCTTT
-,TRBJ2-6,-,TRBV30,CAWTTGSGANVLTF,TGTGCCTGGACGACAGGCTCTGGGGCCAACGTCCTGACTTTC
-,TRBJ2-5,TRBD2,TRBV2,CASTPRGGLETQYF,TGTGCCAGCACCCCGCGGGGGGGCCTTGAGACCCAGTACTTC
-,TRBJ1-2,-,TRBV27,CASSPTGLSYGYTF,TGTGCCAGCAGCCCCACAGGGCTGAGCTATGGCTACACCTTC
-,TRBJ1-2,-,TRBV3-1/TRBV3-2,CASSTEPGGWYTF,TGTGCCAGCAGCACTGAACCCGGCGGGTGGTACACCTTC
-,TRBJ1-1,-,TRBV3-1/TRBV3-2,CASRTGGSTEAFF,TGTGCCAGCCGGACGGGGGGGAGCACTGAAGCTTTCTTT
-,TRBJ2-6,-,TRBV11-2,CASSPGGASSGANVLTF,TGTGCCAGCAGCCCAGGGGGGGCGTCTAGTGGGGCCAACGTCCTGACTTTC
-,TRBJ2-5,TRBD2,TRBV19,CASSPITGGGGTQYF,TGTGCCAGTAGTCCGATAACGGGGGGAGGAGGGACCCAGTACTTC
-,TRBJ2-3,-,TRBV24-1,CATSRGYGDTQYF,TGTGCCACCAGCAGGGGATATGGAGATACGCAGTATTTT
few,TRBJ2-5,-,TRBV28,CASSSRTDQETQYF,TGTGCCAGCAGTTCTCGGACAGACCAAGAGACCCAGTACTTC
-,TRBJ2-5,-,TRBV10-2,CASSGYRLQETQYF,TGCGCCAGCAGTGGTTACAGGTTACAAGAGACCCAGTACTTC
-,TRBJ1-2,-,TRBV5-1,CASSSTPGTPYGYTF,TGCGCCAGCAGCTCAACTCCCGGGACTCCGTATGGCTACACCTTC
-,TRBJ1-3,-,TRBV6-6,CASSYGRLGPKNTIYF,TGTGCCAGCAGTTATGGGCGTCTGGGACCTAAAAACACCATATATTTT
-,TRBJ2-5,TRBD1,TRBV18,CASSGRTGPETQYF,TGTGCCAGCTCGGGGCGGACAGGTCCCGAGACCCAGTACTTC
-,TRBJ1-6,-,TRBV3-1/TRBV3-2,CASSQVLGGSGSPLHF,TGTGCCAGCAGCCAAGTGTTAGGGGGTTCGGGTTCACCCCTCCACTTT
-,TRBJ2-4,-,TRBV2,CASSGVQNIQYF,TGTGCCAGCAGTGGGGTCCAAAACATTCAGTACTTC
-,TRBJ1-5,-,TRBV2,CASSLRGTDQPQHF,TGTGCCAGCAGTCTAAGGGGAACAGATCAGCCCCAGCATTTT
-,TRBJ2-2,TRBD1,TRBV6-5,CASRAGTVNTGELFF,TGTGCCAGCAGAGCCGGGACAGTCAACACCGGGGAGCTGTTTTTT
few,TRBJ1-5,-,TRBV27,CASSLYQHQPQHF,TGTGCCAGCAGTTTATATCAGCATCAGCCCCAGCATTTT
once,TRBJ1-5,-,TRBV2,CASSEWGNQPQHF,TGTGCCAGCAGTGAGTGGGGGAATCAGCCCCAGCATTTT
-,TRBJ2-1,TRBD2,TRBV18,CASSPPSSGGADEQFF,TGTGCCAGCTCACCACCCTCTAGCGGGGGGGCCGATGAGCAGTTCTTC
-,TRBJ1-6,TRBD1,TRBV5-6,CASSVRDRVFSPLHF,TGTGCCAGCAGCGTCCGGGACAGGGTGTTTTCACCCCTCCACTTT
-,TRBJ1-1,-,TRBV12-3/TRBV12-4,CASRSYWTRAFF,TGTGCCAGCAGGTCATATTGGACACGGGCTTTCTTT
-,TRBJ2-1,-,TRBV11-3,CASSSRWDNEQFF,TGTGCCAGCAGCTCCCGTTGGGACAATGAGCAGTTCTTC
few,TRBJ1-2,-,TRBV2,CASTLSDRPGF,TGTGCCAGCACCTTATCCGACAGGCCTGGGTTC
-,TRBJ1-4,TRBD1,TRBV7-9,CASSLTIPGQTGLFF,TGTGCCAGCAGCTTAACAATACCGGGACAGACCGGACTGTTTTTT
once,TRBJ1-2,TRBD1,TRBV6-5,CASRRKTGGKGGYTF,TGTGCCAGCAGACGCAAGACAGGGGGCAAGGGTGGCTACACCTTC
-,TRBJ2-4,TRBD2,TRBV6-5,CASQTLAGSPNIQYF,TGTGCCAGCCAGACCTTAGCGGGTAGCCCTAACATTCAGTACTTC
-,TRBJ1-6,TRBD1,TRBV18,CASSPFGQGGSPLHF,TGTGCCAGCTCACCCTTCGGACAGGGTGGGTCACCCCTCCACTTT
-,TRBJ2-1,TRBD2,TRBV9,CASSAPVGGASNEQFF,TGTGCCAGCAGCGCACCCGTCGGGGGGGCGTCGAATGAGCAGTTCTTC
-,TRBJ1-6,-,TRBV6-5,CASSYLPQGTPLHF,TGTGCCAGCAGTTACCTTCCTCAGGGGACACCCCTCCACTTT
-,TRBJ1-2,TRBD1,TRBV7-2,CASSLTGVNYGYTF,TGTGCCAGCAGCTTGACAGGGGTTAACTATGGCTACACCTTC
few,TRBJ2-1,TRBD2,TRBV2,CASSESGRYNEQFF,TGTGCCAGCAGTGAAAGCGGGAGGTACAATGAGCAGTTCTTC
-,TRBJ1-6,-,TRBV2,CASRHNNSPLHF,TGTGCCAGCCGACATAATAATTCACCCCTCCACTTT
-,TRBJ1-1,TRBD1,TRBV6-5,CASSRGTGEAFF,TGTGCCAGCAGTCGAGGGACAGGCGAAGCTTTCTTT
-,TRBJ2-3,TRBD1,TRBV19,CASRTGGVRDTQYF,TGTGCCAGTAGGACAGGGGGGGTTCGGGATACGCAGTATTTT
-,TRBJ1-2,-,TRBV7-2,CASSHQGRRVRELNGYTF,TGTGCCAGCAGCCATCAGGGGAGGAGGGTCAGGGAGTTAAATGGCTACACCTTC
once,TRBJ2-5,TRBD1,TRBV5-4,CASSLPGGQETQYF,TGTGCCAGCAGCTTGCCAGGGGGCCAAGAGACCCAGTACTTC